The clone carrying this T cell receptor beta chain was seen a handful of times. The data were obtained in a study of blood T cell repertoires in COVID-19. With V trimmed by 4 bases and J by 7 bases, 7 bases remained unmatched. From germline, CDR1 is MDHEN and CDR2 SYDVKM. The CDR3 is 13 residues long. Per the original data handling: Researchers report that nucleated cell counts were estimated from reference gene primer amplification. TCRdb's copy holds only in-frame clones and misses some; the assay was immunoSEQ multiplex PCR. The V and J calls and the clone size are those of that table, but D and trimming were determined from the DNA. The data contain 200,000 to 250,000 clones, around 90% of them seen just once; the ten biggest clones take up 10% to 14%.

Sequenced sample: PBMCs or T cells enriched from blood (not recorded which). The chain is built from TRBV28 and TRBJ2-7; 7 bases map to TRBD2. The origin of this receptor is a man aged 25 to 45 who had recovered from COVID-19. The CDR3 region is CASSSAQRGEQYF. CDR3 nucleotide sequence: TGTGCCAGCAGTTCGGCTCAGCGGGGAGAGCAGTACTTC.